This T cell receptor (beta chain) derives from a study of long-term antiretroviral therapy in people with HIV. Running of the v3.0 immunoSEQ assay took place at survey level. Only in-frame clones appear in the TCRdb table, and some are missing; sequencing was by immunoSEQ multiplex PCR. In the table there are fewer than 25,000 clones, 85% to 95% of which are singletons. The TCR sequence derives from a woman aged 45-65 years with HIV. Sequencing used unsorted PBMCs, obtained more than 4.7 years after starting antiretroviral therapy.

The CDR3 loop reads CASSIPGNEQFF. CDR3 in DNA: TGTGCCAGTAGTATACCCGGAAATGAGCAGTTCTTC. The gene calls are TRBV19 and TRBJ2-1; D is ambiguous. The V end lost 2 bases, the J end lost 7 bases, and 6 bases lay between the germline ends. CDR1 LNHDA and CDR2 SQIVND come from the germline V gene (reference sequence). The CDR3 is made up of 12 amino acids.